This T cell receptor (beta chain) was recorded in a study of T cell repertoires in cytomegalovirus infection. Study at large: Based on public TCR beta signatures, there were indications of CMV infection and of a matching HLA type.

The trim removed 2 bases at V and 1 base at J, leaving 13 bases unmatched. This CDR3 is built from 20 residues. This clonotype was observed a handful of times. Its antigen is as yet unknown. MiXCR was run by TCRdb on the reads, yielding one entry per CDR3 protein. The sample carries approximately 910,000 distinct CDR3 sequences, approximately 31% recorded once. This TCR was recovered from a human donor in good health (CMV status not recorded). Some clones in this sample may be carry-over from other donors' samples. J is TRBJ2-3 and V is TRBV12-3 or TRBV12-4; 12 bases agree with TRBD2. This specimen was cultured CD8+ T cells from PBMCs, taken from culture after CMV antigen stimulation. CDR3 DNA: TGTGCCAGCAGTTTATTAAGTCCACTAGCGGGGGGCCGGGGCACAGATACGCAGTATTTT. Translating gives CASSLLSPLAGGRGTDTQYF.